The T cell receptor beta chain under discussion was sequenced for a study of control samples from healthy donors and cancer patients (dated by TCRdb to the early 2020s). Libraries came from the immunoSEQ multiplex PCR assay. What TCRdb holds here is the immuneACCESS table cut down to in-frame rearrangements. Part of the clones is not present; checked against another copy, under half of the missing clones reflect an unresolved V gene, and the others are unexplained. The sample table holds some 150,000 clones, of which 90% to 95% were seen once. Approximately 15% of the sample is in the top ten clones. The V end loses 3 bases and the J end loses 4 bases, and a stretch of 3 bases separates them. CDR1 LGHDT and CDR2 YNNKEL were looked up in the germline V gene (reference sequence). From its cysteine to its phenylalanine, the CDR3 spans 11 amino acids. The DNA shown is the 33-base CDR3, in frame from base 1.

Comments on this clone: No antigen is known for it. No base quality information exists; no much larger clone differs at one position.

The TCR originated in a man aged 55 to 70 with colorectal cancer. What was sequenced was PBMCs. The rearranged chain carries TRBV3-1 (or the pseudogene TRBV3-2) and TRBJ2-5, with no D gene named confidently. The DNA is as follows: TGTGCCAGCAGCCAGCCAGAGACCCAGTACTTC. It translates to CASSQPETQYF.